A selection of T cell receptor beta chains follows, all from one sample in a study of cytomegalovirus exposure and HLA in healthy donors. The method was immunoSEQ multiplex PCR; TCRdb's version includes in-frame clones alone and lacks a portion of them. The data hold over 100,000 clones, with about 90% observed a single time. Material: PBMCs. These receptors originate from a woman aged 18-29 years in good health and CMV-seronegative. Each CDR3 is given with its conserved first and last residue. D genes are given only for firm matches. A clone size is listed for some rows: how often the clone was seen (once, few, many), or a class if it is expanded.

d_gene: TRBD1
j_gene: TRBJ2-1
v_gene: TRBV5-8
abundance: NA
CDR3aa: CASSSGTGKYNEQFF
CDR3nt: TGTGCCAGCAGCTCGGGGACAGGAAAATACAATGAGCAGTTCTTC

d_gene: TRBD1
j_gene: TRBJ1-2
v_gene: TRBV29-1
abundance: few
CDR3aa: CSVVESQGVWGYTF
CDR3nt: TGCAGCGTTGTCGAGTCACAGGGGGTGTGGGGCTACACCTTC

d_gene: NA
j_gene: TRBJ1-2
v_gene: TRBV10-3
abundance: NA
CDR3aa: CAISESDRRGGYTF
CDR3nt: TGTGCCATCAGTGAGTCGGACCGGAGGGGTGGCTACACCTTC

d_gene: NA
j_gene: TRBJ2-1
v_gene: TRBV18
abundance: NA
CDR3aa: CASSPGIPRVGTYNEQFF
CDR3nt: TGTGCCAGCTCACCAGGGATCCCCCGGGTCGGGACCTACAATGAGCAGTTCTTC

d_gene: NA
j_gene: TRBJ1-2
v_gene: TRBV6-5
abundance: NA
CDR3aa: CASRGGGNADYGYTF
CDR3nt: TGTGCCAGCAGAGGCGGAGGGAACGCGGACTATGGCTACACCTTC

d_gene: TRBD2
j_gene: TRBJ2-5
v_gene: TRBV9
abundance: NA
CDR3aa: CASSVAVAGGLETQYF
CDR3nt: TGTGCCAGCAGCGTAGCTGTAGCGGGAGGGTTGGAGACCCAGTACTTC

d_gene: NA
j_gene: TRBJ1-1
v_gene: TRBV13
abundance: NA
CDR3aa: CASSTGLSNTEAFF
CDR3nt: TGTGCCAGCAGCACGGGACTTTCGAACACTGAAGCTTTCTTT

d_gene: TRBD2
j_gene: TRBJ2-5
v_gene: TRBV4-1
abundance: NA
CDR3aa: CASRRGLAGEETQYF
CDR3nt: TGCGCCAGCAGACGCGGACTAGCGGGGGAGGAGACCCAGTACTTC

d_gene: TRBD1
j_gene: TRBJ2-2
v_gene: TRBV7-9
abundance: NA
CDR3aa: CASSFDRVNTGELFF
CDR3nt: TGTGCCAGCAGCTTCGACAGGGTGAACACCGGGGAGCTGTTTTTT

d_gene: TRBD2
j_gene: TRBJ2-7
v_gene: TRBV9
abundance: NA
CDR3aa: CASSVDGTSYYEQYF
CDR3nt: TGTGCCAGCAGCGTAGATGGGACTAGCTATTACGAGCAGTACTTC

d_gene: TRBD1
j_gene: TRBJ1-1
v_gene: TRBV30
abundance: NA
CDR3aa: CAWSEDRGLNAFF
CDR3nt: TGTGCCTGGTCTGAAGACAGGGGGCTTAACGCTTTCTTT